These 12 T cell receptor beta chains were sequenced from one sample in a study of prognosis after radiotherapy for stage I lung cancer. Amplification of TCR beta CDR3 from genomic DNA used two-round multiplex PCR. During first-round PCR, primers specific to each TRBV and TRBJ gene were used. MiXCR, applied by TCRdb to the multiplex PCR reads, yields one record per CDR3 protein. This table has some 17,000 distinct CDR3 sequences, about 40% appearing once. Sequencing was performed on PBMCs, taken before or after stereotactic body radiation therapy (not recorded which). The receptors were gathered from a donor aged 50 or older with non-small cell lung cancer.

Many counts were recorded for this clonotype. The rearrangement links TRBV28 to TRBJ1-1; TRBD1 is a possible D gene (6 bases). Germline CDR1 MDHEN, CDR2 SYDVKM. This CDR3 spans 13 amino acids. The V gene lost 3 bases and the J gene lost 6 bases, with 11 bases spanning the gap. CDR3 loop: CASSLQGRAEAFF. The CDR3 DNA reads TGTGCCAGCAGTTTGCAGGGGCGGGCTGAAGCTTTCTTT.

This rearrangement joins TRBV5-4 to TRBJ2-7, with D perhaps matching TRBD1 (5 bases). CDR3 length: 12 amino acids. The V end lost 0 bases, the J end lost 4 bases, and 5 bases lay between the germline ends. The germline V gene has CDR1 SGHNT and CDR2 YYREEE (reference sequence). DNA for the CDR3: TGTGCCAGCAGCTTGGGACAGTACGAGCAGTACTTC. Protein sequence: CASSLGQYEQYF.

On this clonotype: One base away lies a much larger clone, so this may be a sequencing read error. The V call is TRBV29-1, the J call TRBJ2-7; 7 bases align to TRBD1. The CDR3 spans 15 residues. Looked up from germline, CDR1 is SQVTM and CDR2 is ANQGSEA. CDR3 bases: TGCAGCGTCTCCACTACGACAGGGCCCCCTTACGGGCAGTACTTC. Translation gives CSVSTTTGPPYGQYF.

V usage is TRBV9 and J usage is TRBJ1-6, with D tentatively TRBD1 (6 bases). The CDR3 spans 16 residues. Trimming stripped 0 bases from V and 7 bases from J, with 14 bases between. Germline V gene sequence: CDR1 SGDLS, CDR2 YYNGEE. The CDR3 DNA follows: TGTGCCAGCAGCGTAGGGGGGACGAGGGGGAATTCACCCCTCCACTTT. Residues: CASSVGGTRGNSPLHF.

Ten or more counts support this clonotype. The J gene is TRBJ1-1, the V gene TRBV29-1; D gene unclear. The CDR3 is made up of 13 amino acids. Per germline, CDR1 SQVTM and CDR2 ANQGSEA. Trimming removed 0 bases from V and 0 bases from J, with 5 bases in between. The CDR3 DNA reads TGCAGCGTTGAAGAGGCACTGAACACTGAAGCTTTCTTT. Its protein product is CSVEEALNTEAFF.

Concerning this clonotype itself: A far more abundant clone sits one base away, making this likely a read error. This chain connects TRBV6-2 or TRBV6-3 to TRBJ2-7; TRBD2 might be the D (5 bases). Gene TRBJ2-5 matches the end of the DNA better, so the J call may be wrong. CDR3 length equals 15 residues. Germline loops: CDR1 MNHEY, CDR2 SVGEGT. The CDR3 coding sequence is TGTGCCAGCAGTGAAGCGGTAGCTAAGTCTGAGACCCAGTACTTC. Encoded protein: CASSEAVAKSETQYF.

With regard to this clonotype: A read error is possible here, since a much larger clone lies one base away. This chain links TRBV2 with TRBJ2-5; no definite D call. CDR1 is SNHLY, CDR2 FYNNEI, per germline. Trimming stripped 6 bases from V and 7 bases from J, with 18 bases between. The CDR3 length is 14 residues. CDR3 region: CASSAISHRGTQYF. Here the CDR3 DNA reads TGTGCCAGCAGCGCCATATCCCACCGAGGGACCCAGTACTTC.

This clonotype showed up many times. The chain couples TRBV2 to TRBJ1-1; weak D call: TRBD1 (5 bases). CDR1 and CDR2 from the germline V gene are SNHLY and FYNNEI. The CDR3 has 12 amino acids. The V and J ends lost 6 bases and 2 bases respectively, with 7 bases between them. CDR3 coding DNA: TGTGCCAGCAGGGGGCAAAACACTGAAGCTTTCTTT. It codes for CASRGQNTEAFF.

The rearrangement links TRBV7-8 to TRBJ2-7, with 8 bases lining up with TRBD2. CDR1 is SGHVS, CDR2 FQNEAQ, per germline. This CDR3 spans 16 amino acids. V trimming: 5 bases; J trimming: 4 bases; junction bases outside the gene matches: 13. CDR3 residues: CASSGSPGGLGYEQYF. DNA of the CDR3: TGTGCCAGCAGCGGATCCCCGGGGGGGTTAGGGTACGAGCAGTACTTC.

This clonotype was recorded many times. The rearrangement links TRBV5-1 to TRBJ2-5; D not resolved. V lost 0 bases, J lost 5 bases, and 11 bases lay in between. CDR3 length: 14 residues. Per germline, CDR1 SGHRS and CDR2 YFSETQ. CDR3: CASSLVPGTETQYF. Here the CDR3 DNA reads TGCGCCAGCAGCTTGGTTCCGGGTACTGAGACCCAGTACTTC.

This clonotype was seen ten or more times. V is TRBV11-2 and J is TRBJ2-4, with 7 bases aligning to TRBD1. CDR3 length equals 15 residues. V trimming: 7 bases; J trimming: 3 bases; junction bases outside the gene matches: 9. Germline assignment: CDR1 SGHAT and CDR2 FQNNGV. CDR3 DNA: TGTGCCAGCATAGAAGGGGGCGCGGGCAAAAACATTCAGTACTTC. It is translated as CASIEGGAGKNIQYF.

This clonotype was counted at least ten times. The CDR3 coding sequence is TGTGCCAGTAGTCCAATTGGGGGTGCTGAAGAGACCCAGTACTTC. Translation gives CASSPIGGAEETQYF. This chain joins TRBV19 and TRBJ2-5; D tentatively reads TRBD1 or TRBD2 (5 bases each). V was trimmed by 5 bases and J by 3 bases, leaving 16 bases between them. Germline loops: CDR1 LNHDA, CDR2 SQIVND (reference sequence). The CDR3 loop spans 15 amino acids.